Listed here are 27 T cell receptor beta chains from one sample, sequenced in a study of shared clonotypes between healthy human individuals. Method: immunoSEQ multiplex PCR; TCRdb's copy keeps in-frame clones and lacks some. The sample records 110,000 or so clones, 55% to 80% being singletons. The sample consisted of memory CD8+ T cells sorted from blood. The sample's subset: CD45RO+ cells pooled with CCR7-negative TemRA cells. These receptor sequences come from a woman aged 25 to 39 in good health.

The chain joins TRBV6-5 to TRBJ1-1; D is possibly TRBD1 (6 bases). V gave up 0 bases and J gave up 3 bases, with 11 bases separating them. The CDR3 extends over 15 amino acids. Germline V gives CDR1 MNHEY, CDR2 SVGAGI. CDR3 sequence reads: CASSYSQGSDTEAFF. CDR3 sequence (DNA): TGTGCCAGCAGTTACTCTCAGGGGTCAGACACTGAAGCTTTCTTT.

This clone was observed many times. J is TRBJ2-1 and V is TRBV19, with 14 nucleotides matching TRBD2. V shed 4 bases, J shed 8 bases, and the junction held 7 bases outside the gene matches. CDR1 LNHDA and CDR2 SQIVND come from the germline V gene (reference sequence). The CDR3 is 16 residues long. The CDR3 DNA is TGTGCCAGTAGTACGACCGGGACTAGCGGGAGCGATGAGCAGTTCTTC. It is translated as CASSTTGTSGSDEQFF.

This rearrangement joins TRBV19 to TRBJ2-1; TRBD2 matches at 11 bases. V gave up 4 bases and J gave up 7 bases; unmatched junction bases: 6. CDR3 size: 15 residues. Per the germline V gene, CDR1 is LNHDA and CDR2 is SQIVND (reference sequence). This CDR3 reads CASSTLAGDANEQFF. For the CDR3, the DNA is TGTGCCAGTAGTACACTAGCGGGAGATGCGAATGAGCAGTTCTTC.

This chain connects TRBV4-1 to TRBJ2-3; D unresolved. Trimming pared 0 bases from V and 1 base from J, leaving 11 bases between. This CDR3 has 16 amino acids. Germline lookup yields CDR1 MGHRA and CDR2 YSYEKL. In DNA form, the CDR3 reads TGCGCCAGCAGCCAAGATGACCGAACGGGCACAGATACGCAGTATTTT. Protein product: CASSQDDRTGTDTQYF.

This clone has only a few counts. This chain connects TRBV5-6 to TRBJ2-7, with 8 bases identical to TRBD2. V was clipped by 6 bases and J by 3 bases; unmatched bases: 14. This CDR3 region has 16 residues. Germline-derived CDR1 and CDR2 are SGHDT and YYEEEE. This CDR3 is CASKRLREGHNYEQYF. The CDR3 coding sequence is TGTGCCAGCAAGAGACTCCGGGAGGGCCATAACTACGAGCAGTACTTC.

V is TRBV6-5 and J is TRBJ1-5, with a weak D call TRBD1 (6 bases). V was pared by 4 bases and J by 4 bases, with 11 bases between. The CDR3 consists of 14 residues. The germline CDR1 and CDR2 sequences are MNHEY and SVGAGI. CDR3 in DNA: TGTGCCAGCAGTTTACAGGGACTGAATCAGCCCCAGCATTTT. As protein: CASSLQGLNQPQHF.

This chain connects TRBV19 to TRBJ1-1; D call uncertain. The CDR3 consists of 16 residues. V was cut by 5 bases and J by 5 bases, with 21 bases left in between. Germline-derived CDR1 and CDR2 are LNHDA and SQIVND (reference sequence). CDR3 region: CASSSPLGETGTEAFF. The CDR3 DNA is TGTGCCAGTAGTTCCCCCCTCGGAGAGACTGGGACTGAAGCTTTCTTT. The whole variable domain, remainder taken from reference TRBV19 and TRBJ1-1, is DGGITQSPKYLFRKEGQNVTLSCEQNLNHDAMYWYRQDPGQGLRLIYYSQIVNDFQKGDIAEGYSVSREKKESFPLTVTSAQKNPTAFYLCASSSPLGETGTEAFFGQGTRLTVV.

This clone was seen once. DNA for the CDR3: TGTGCCAGCAGCGTACGGGCTTTGAACACTGAAGCTTTCTTT. Translated: CASSVRALNTEAFF. The chain couples TRBV5-5 to TRBJ1-1; D call uncertain. The V and J ends lost 4 bases and 0 bases respectively, with 10 bases between them. Germline V gives CDR1 SGHKS, CDR2 YYEKEE (reference sequence). The CDR3 sequence is 14 residues long.

The chain links TRBV13 to TRBJ2-7, with 9 bases lining up with TRBD1. The CDR3 loop spans 14 amino acids. Germline CDR1 and CDR2: PRHDT and FYEKMQ (reference sequence). V lost 0 bases and J lost 4; bases outside the gene matches: 1. The CDR3 region has the DNA TGTGCCAGCAGCTTAGGGGACAGGGGTTACGAGCAGTACTTC. Translation: CASSLGDRGYEQYF. Complete variable domain (other parts from reference TRBV13 and TRBJ2-7): AAGVIQSPRHLIKEKRETATLKCYPIPRHDTVYWYQQGPGQDPQFLISFYEKMQSDKGSIPDRFSAQQFSDYHSELNMSSLELGDSALYFCASSLGDRGYEQYFGPGTRLTVT.

CDR3 bases: TGTGCCAGCAGTTTGGAGACAGGGTCAAGTTGGGAAATTTCTGGGGCCAACGTCCTGACTTTC. Translation: CASSLETGSSWEISGANVLTF. The V and J genes are TRBV28 and TRBJ2-6; 7 nucleotides agree with TRBD1. This CDR3 spans 21 amino acids. Trimming took 3 bases from V and 1 from J; bases not matched to a gene: 18. Germline CDR1 MDHEN, CDR2 SYDVKM.

V and J are TRBV25-1 and TRBJ2-1, with 7 bases lining up with TRBD2. Trimming cost V 7 bases and J 8 bases; bases outside gene matches: 17. This CDR3 region has 16 residues. Germline V lookup: CDR1 MGHDK, CDR2 SYGVNS. The CDR3 spells CASTSRREDYGDEQFF. CDR3 bases: TGTGCCAGCACCTCCCGCCGGGAGGATTACGGAGATGAGCAGTTCTTC.

The chain combines TRBV5-4 with TRBJ1-2; tentatively, D is TRBD1 (5 bases). Germline lookup yields CDR1 SGHNT and CDR2 YYREEE (reference sequence). CDR3 length equals 16 residues. V dropped 5 bases and J dropped 4 bases, with 21 bases sitting between them. The CDR3 DNA follows: TGTGCCAGCAGTTTGATCCGGGACCTGTGGGCCTATGGCTACACCTTC. Its protein is CASSLIRDLWAYGYTF.

The CDR3 nucleotides are TGTGCCATAATATCGGACAATAGCAATCAGCCCCAGCATTTT. Encoded protein: CAIISDNSNQPQHF. This rearrangement joins TRBV27 to TRBJ1-5, with a tentative D call TRBD1 (5 bases). CDR3 length: 14 amino acids. The germline V gene encodes CDR1 MNHEY and CDR2 SMNVEV (reference sequence). V was shortened by 10 bases and J by 0 bases, with 13 bases between the two germline ends.

The chain links TRBV25-1 to TRBJ2-5; D unclear. With the DNA end fitting TRBJ2-7 better, the J assignment may be wrong. Germline V gene data show CDR1 as MGHDK and CDR2 as SYGVNS. The CDR3 is 12 residues long. The CDR3 reads CASSESAGEQYF. The DNA for the CDR3 is TGTGCCAGCAGTGAATCCGCAGGCGAGCAGTACTTC.

This chain connects TRBV9 to TRBJ2-7; D may be TRBD1 or TRBD2 (5 bases each). The CDR3 covers 11 residues. The germline CDR1 and CDR2 sequences are SGDLS and YYNGEE. Trimming shortened V by 6 bases and J by 7 bases, and 11 bases separated the two germline ends. CDR3 sequence (DNA): TGTGCCAGCAAGGGAGCAGGGGAGCAGTACTTC. This sequence encodes CASKGAGEQYF.

The chain is built from TRBV27 and TRBJ2-1, with D possibly being TRBD2 (5 bases). The CDR3 consists of 13 residues. The germline V and J ends were trimmed by 8 bases and 6 bases, with 14 bases remaining between them. Germline lookup yields CDR1 MNHEY and CDR2 SMNVEV (reference sequence). This chain's CDR3 is CASLRASSNEQFF. The CDR3, as DNA: TGTGCCAGCTTGAGGGCTAGTTCCAATGAGCAGTTCTTC.

This clone was counted only a few times. The V call is TRBV29-1, the J call TRBJ1-1; D call uncertain. The CDR3 sequence is 14 residues long. Germline loops: CDR1 SQVTM, CDR2 ANQGSEA. Trimming took off 1 base at V and 5 bases at J, with 14 bases between the two ends. The CDR3 region has the DNA TGCAGCGTTGAAGTAGCGTGGGTGTGGACTGAAGCTTTCTTT. Its translation: CSVEVAWVWTEAFF.

V is TRBV7-8 and J is TRBJ2-3, with D uncertain. CDR3 length: 13 residues. Germline loops: CDR1 SGHVS, CDR2 FQNEAQ. The ends were cut back, 6 bases at V and 6 bases at J, with 13 bases in the middle. The CDR3 loop reads CASSSDRGDTQYF. The CDR3 DNA reads TGTGCCAGCAGTTCAGACCGTGGGGATACGCAGTATTTT. Drawing the rest from reference TRBV7-8 and TRBJ2-3, the complete variable domain is GAGVSQSPRYKVAKRGQDVALRCDPISGHVSLFWYQQALGQGPEFLTYFQNEAQLDKSGLPSDRFFAERPEGSVSTLKIQRTQQEDSAVYLCASSSDRGDTQYFGPGTRLTVL.

The V call is TRBV28, the J call TRBJ1-6; D is unclear. Trimming cost V 6 bases and J 0 bases, with 27 bases left between them. This CDR3 is built from 21 residues. Germline CDR1 MDHEN, CDR2 SYDVKM. CDR3: CASSQMGVRQTWSSYNSPLHF. Here the CDR3 DNA reads TGTGCCAGCAGCCAGATGGGCGTTAGGCAGACTTGGAGCTCCTATAATTCACCCCTCCACTTT.

The V call is TRBV7-2, the J call TRBJ1-2; a weak D match, TRBD1 (5 bases). CDR1 is SGHTA, CDR2 FQGNSA, per germline. The CDR3 totals 14 residues. Trimming took 5 bases from V and 2 from J, leaving 12 bases between them. The DNA of the CDR3 is TGTGCCAGCAGCCCCAACTCAGGGAACTATGGCTACACCTTC. Encoded protein: CASSPNSGNYGYTF. Full variable domain (remainder filled in from reference TRBV7-2 and TRBJ1-2): GAGVSQSPSNKVTEKGKDVELRCDPISGHTALYWYRQSLGQGLEFLIYFQGNSAPDKSGLPSDRFSAERTGGSVSTLTIQRTQQEDSAVYLCASSPNSGNYGYTFGSGTRLTVV.

This chain connects TRBV4-1 to TRBJ1-5; D possibly corresponds to TRBD1 (5 bases). V was shortened by 6 bases and J by 8 bases, with 20 bases between the two germline ends. This CDR3 is built from 15 residues. Germline CDR1 is MGHRA and CDR2 is YSYEKL. The CDR3 bases are TGCGCCAGCAGAACTATACCCTCGGGGGGGGAGCCCCAGCATTTT. Encoded protein: CASRTIPSGGEPQHF.

This clone was counted only a few times. The rearrangement links TRBV28 to TRBJ1-2; 9 positions agree with TRBD1. J was trimmed by 4 bases and V by 6 bases; bases with no gene match: 9. Germline-derived CDR1 and CDR2 are MDHEN and SYDVKM. This CDR3 is built from 15 residues. In DNA form, the CDR3 reads TGTGCCAGCAGACGTACAGGGGGCTCAGGCTATGGCTACACCTTC. As protein: CASRRTGGSGYGYTF.

The chain has TRBV15 and TRBJ2-3; 11 nucleotides align to TRBD2. Germline V gene lookup returns CDR1 LNHNV and CDR2 YYDKDF (reference sequence). The junction had 6 bases not matched to a gene; V was cut back by 0 bases and J by 4 bases. The CDR3 runs to 17 residues. In nucleotides, the CDR3 is TGTGCCACCAGCAGAGAGGCCCGGACTAGCGGGCCAGATACGCAGTATTTT. Translating gives CATSREARTSGPDTQYF.

J is TRBJ1-1 and V is TRBV27; TRBD1 matches 7 bases. V trimming: 5 bases; J trimming: 5 bases; junction bases outside the gene matches: 14. CDR3 length: 16 amino acids. CDR1 is MNHEY, CDR2 SMNVEV, per germline (reference sequence). The CDR3 nucleotides read TGTGCCAGCAGTCAAGGGCCTTACAGGGGACTAACTGAAGCTTTCTTT. It codes for CASSQGPYRGLTEAFF.

The chain employs TRBV4-2 and TRBJ2-7; no clear D. In germline, CDR1 is LGHNA, CDR2 YNFKEQ. V was trimmed by 8 bases and J by 4 bases, leaving 9 bases between them. This CDR3 is built from 11 residues. This chain's CDR3 is CASSVGYEQYF. The CDR3 nucleotides are TGTGCCAGCTCCGTTGGGTACGAGCAGTACTTC.

CDR3 in DNA: TGTGCCAGTAGTCCCGGGACTAGCGGGAGTAATGAGCAGTTCTTC. It yields the protein CASSPGTSGSNEQFF. The genes are TRBV19 and TRBJ2-1; 14 bases agree with TRBD2. The CDR3 is 15 residues long. The ends lost 5 bases at V and 7 bases at J; junction bases unmatched: 4. The germline V gene has CDR1 LNHDA and CDR2 SQIVND (reference sequence).

A few counts support this clone. The V call is TRBV6-6, the J call TRBJ1-3, with 9 bases matching TRBD1. V trimming: 1 base; J trimming: 2 bases; junction bases outside the gene matches: 3. This CDR3 is built from 16 residues. CDR1 and CDR2 (germline): MNHNY, SVGAGI (reference sequence). CDR3 DNA sequence: TGTGCCAGCAGTTACTTCCGGACAGGGGCTGGAAACACCATATATTTT. Translating gives CASSYFRTGAGNTIYF.